The 8 T cell receptor beta chains below come from one sample, sequenced in a study of beta chain features in type 1 diabetes. cDNA synthesis used the whole RNA isolate, giving expressed TCRB sequences. This table comes from immunoSEQ multiplex PCR, and its TCRdb copy is limited to in-frame clones, with some not included. The sample consists of 110,000 or so clones, 40% of them appearing once. Source material: stem cell memory CD4+ T cells from blood. The receptors originated from a woman in her late teens or twenties in good health.

This sequence joins TRBV6-5 and TRBJ1-5; possibly TRBD1 for D (5 bases). The CDR3 extends over 14 amino acids. Germline loops: CDR1 MNHEY, CDR2 SVGAGI. V was cut by 6 bases and J by 6 bases, with 15 bases left in between. The CDR3 DNA reads TGTGCCAGCAGCCCCACCACAGGTTTTCAGCCCCAGCATTTT. It is translated as CASSPTTGFQPQHF.

V gene TRBV5-4 combines with J gene TRBJ2-2, with TRBD2 matching over 11 bases. CDR1 is SGHNT and CDR2 is YYREEE in the germline V gene (reference sequence). The CDR3 extends over 15 amino acids. Losses at the gene ends were 4 bases for V and 6 bases for J; bases not matched to a gene: 5. The CDR3 DNA sequence: TGTGCCAGCAGCCAACCGACTAGCGGGGCCGGGGAGCTGTTTTTT. Translated, it gives CASSQPTSGAGELFF.

The V call is TRBV21-1, the J call TRBJ2-5; TRBD2, the D gene given by the table, was not confirmed from the DNA. TRBV21-1 constitutes a pseudogene. The CDR3 is 18 amino acids. The CDR3 protein is CASSKGGGRNQYQETQYF. CDR3 in DNA: TGTGCCAGCAGCAAGGGTGGCGGGAGGAATCAGTACCAAGAGACCCAGTACTTC.

The chain links TRBV2 to TRBJ2-1, with 9 positions matching TRBD2. Per germline, CDR1 SNHLY and CDR2 FYNNEI. Trimming took 2 bases from V and 8 from J; bases not matched to a gene: 7. This CDR3 has 15 residues. The CDR3 DNA reads TGTGCCAGCAGTGAACTGGCGGGAGGGGTCGATGAGCAGTTCTTC. Encoded protein: CASSELAGGVDEQFF.

The chain links TRBV28 to TRBJ2-6; D unclear. The CDR3 loop spans 17 amino acids. The germline gives CDR1 MDHEN, CDR2 SYDVKM. V was shortened by 8 bases and J by 1 base, with 18 bases between the two germline ends. This CDR3 reads CASRRPRLESGANVLTF. CDR3 sequence (DNA): TGTGCCAGCCGCCGCCCTAGGCTGGAATCTGGGGCCAACGTCCTGACTTTC.

The chain has TRBV9 and TRBJ2-5; 7 bases agree with TRBD2. The CDR3 has 14 residues. Per the germline V gene, CDR1 is SGDLS and CDR2 is YYNGEE. After removal of 0 bases from V and 9 bases from J, the junction contained 8 bases not matched to a gene. The CDR3 DNA follows: TGTGCCAGCAGCGTAGGTAGCGGGTGGGTCGCCCAGTACTTC. It translates to CASSVGSGWVAQYF. Full variable domain (remainder filled in from reference TRBV9 and TRBJ2-5): DSGVTQTPKHLITATGQRVTLRCSPRSGDLSVYWYQQSLDQGLQFLIQYYNGEERAKGNILERFSAQQFPDLHSELNLSSLELGDSALYFCASSVGSGWVAQYFGPGTRLLVL.

This clone has more than one count but fewer than ten. This chain uses TRBV7-2 with TRBJ2-1; TRBD1 is a possible D gene (7 bases). The CDR3 consists of 15 residues. CDR1 is SGHTA and CDR2 is FQGNSA in the germline V gene. Trimming took off 3 bases at V and 2 bases at J, with 11 bases between the two ends. The CDR3 bases are TGTGCCAGCAGCTTCAGGAGGGGGCCCTACAATGAGCAGTTCTTC. Its protein product is CASSFRRGPYNEQFF.

V is TRBV4-1 and J is TRBJ2-6; 7 nucleotides agree with TRBD2. The CDR3 covers 18 residues. V lost 0 bases, J lost 2 bases, and 7 bases stayed unmatched. Looked up from germline, CDR1 is MGHRA and CDR2 is YSYEKL. CDR3: CASSQDEAGSAGANVLTF. The DNA of the CDR3 is TGCGCCAGCAGCCAAGACGAAGCGGGAAGTGCTGGGGCCAACGTCCTGACTTTC.